A selection of T cell receptor beta chains follows, all from one sample in a study of T-cell memory formation after mild COVID-19. TCRdb processed the 5' RACE reads anew with MiXCR; each CDR3 protein has one entry. The sample records approximately 570,000 distinct CDR3 sequences, around 17% being singletons. The specimen sequenced was PBMCs or a T cell subset sorted from them (not recorded which). These receptors were collected from an adult woman who had mild COVID-19 (a few samples of this study predate the infection). Cell type and time point are not known. The CDR3 runs from the conserved cysteine through the conserved F or W. D genes are given only for firm matches. Expanded clones get a size class; other rows say once, few or many, or leave the size out.

TRBV7-9	few	TRBJ1-2	-	CASSSQYGYTF	TGTGCCAGCAGCTCGCAATATGGCTACACCTTC
TRBV13	few	TRBJ2-2	-	CASSLRRSGTGELFF	TGTGCCAGCAGCTTAAGGCGCAGTGGGACCGGGGAGCTGTTTTTT
TRBV5-1	-	TRBJ2-7	TRBD1	CASSLEGAPSSYEQYF	TGCGCCAGCAGCTTGGAGGGGGCCCCGAGCTCCTACGAGCAGTACTTC
TRBV6-5	few	TRBJ1-1	-	CASSRGSGTEAFF	TGTGCCAGCAGTAGGGGGTCGGGCACTGAAGCTTTCTTT
TRBV6-2/TRBV6-3	once	TRBJ1-5	-	CASSTYRQSNQPQHF	TGTGCCAGCAGTACATATCGACAGAGCAATCAGCCCCAGCATTTT
TRBV29-1	-	TRBJ2-5	-	CSVEVFRGETQYF	TGCAGCGTTGAGGTCTTCAGAGGGGAGACCCAGTACTTC
TRBV12-3/TRBV12-4	-	TRBJ2-3	-	CASRYDGGSSTDTQYF	TGTGCCAGCAGATACGACGGCGGTTCTAGCACAGATACGCAGTATTTT
TRBV4-1	-	TRBJ2-3	-	CASSQNGPFTTDTQYF	TGCGCCAGCAGCCAAAACGGACCTTTTACCACAGATACGCAGTATTTT
TRBV18	-	TRBJ2-5	-	CASSPFSTETQYF	TGTGCCAGCTCACCCTTCTCGACGGAGACCCAGTACTTC
TRBV7-2	-	TRBJ1-2	-	CASRPGGGPGYTF	TGTGCCAGCAGACCGGGAGGGGGGCCCGGCTACACCTTC
TRBV21-1	-	TRBJ1-3	-	CASRKSSGWKSSGNTIYF	TGTGCCAGCAGAAAATCATCCGGGTGGAAGAGCTCTGGAAACACCATATATTTT
TRBV27	few	TRBJ2-6	-	CASSFDLDPSGANVLTF	TGTGCCAGCAGTTTCGACCTAGACCCCTCTGGGGCCAACGTCCTGACTTTC
TRBV7-9	-	TRBJ2-5	TRBD2	CASSGVAGEGQETQYF	TGTGCCAGCAGCGGAGTAGCGGGGGAGGGCCAAGAGACCCAGTACTTC
TRBV20-1	many	TRBJ1-6	TRBD1	CSARVTGDNSPLHF	TGCAGTGCTAGAGTGACAGGGGATAATTCACCCCTCCACTTT
TRBV20-1	-	TRBJ1-1	-	CSARGGLDTEAFF	TGCAGTGCTCGGGGGGGCCTAGACACTGAAGCTTTCTTT
TRBV10-3	few	TRBJ1-5	-	CAISESDSPNQPQHF	TGTGCCATCAGTGAGTCCGACAGCCCCAATCAGCCCCAGCATTTT
TRBV5-1	many	TRBJ2-1	-	CASSLAGASGWGGTYNNEQFF	TGCGCCAGCAGCTTGGCTGGGGCTTCGGGGTGGGGCGGTACTTACAACAATGAGCAGTTCTTC
TRBV7-9	many	TRBJ1-3	-	CASSLGAKDTIYF	TGTGCCAGCAGCTTAGGAGCGAAGGACACCATATATTTT
TRBV9	-	TRBJ2-5	TRBD2	CASSVARGGAGETQYF	TGTGCCAGCAGCGTAGCTCGCGGGGGGGCCGGGGAGACCCAGTACTTC
TRBV20-1	-	TRBJ2-7	TRBD1	CSASWTGSYEQYF	TGCAGTGCTTCATGGACAGGCTCCTACGAGCAGTACTTC